This TCR beta chain appears in the sequencing data of a study of cytomegalovirus exposure and HLA in healthy donors. Vbeta (60) and Jbeta (13) primers were used in the PCR. Sequencing was performed with immunoSEQ multiplex PCR; in TCRdb, only in-frame clones are kept and a portion is missing. The sample has some 120,000 clones; 70% to 80% are singletons. Study-level findings and limits: With later analysis, a missense DCLRE1C variant became linked to TCR beta V- and J-gene trimming. Most observed TCR sequences were rare, whereas some public TCRs were detected in many donors. The study put 150 to 200 TCR beta chains on its list as cytomegalovirus-associated.

This clone was detected a few times. Its cognate antigen is unknown. The CDR3 loop spans 15 amino acids. With 3 bases clipped from V and 5 bases from J, the junction kept 8 bases outside the gene matches. The germline V gene has CDR1 GTSNPN and CDR2 SVGIG (reference sequence). This TCR was recovered from a woman between 45 and 60 years old in good health and CMV-seropositive. The chain recombines TRBV30 with TRBJ2-1; 9 bases align to TRBD2. Sequencing was carried out using PBMCs. For the CDR3, the DNA is TGTGCCTGGAGCGCTGGACTAGCGAGAAACAATGAGCAGTTCTTC. Protein sequence: CAWSAGLARNNEQFF.